These T cell receptor beta chains were read from a single sample in a study of shared clonotypes between healthy human individuals. TCRdb's copy holds only in-frame clones and misses some; the assay was immunoSEQ multiplex PCR. The data contain a few million clones, just under 95% of them seen just once; the ten biggest clones take up roughly 0.34%. The sample taken for sequencing was naive CD4+ T cells from PBMCs. These receptors were taken from a man between 18 and 35 years old in good health. Some clones in this sample may be carry-over from other donors' samples. Each CDR3 is given with its conserved first and last residue. D genes are given only for firm matches. The size entry is marked missing in some rows and otherwise reads once, few, many or a size class.

j_call,clone_size,d_call,v_call,cdr3_nt,cdr3_aa
TRBJ1-5,.,.,TRBV19,TGTGCCAGTAGCGGACTTTTGAGCAATCAGCCCCAGCATTTT,CASSGLLSNQPQHF
TRBJ2-1,.,TRBD2,TRBV9,TGTGCCAGCGCCTGGGGCGAGCGGGAGGACAATGAGCAGTTCTTC,CASAWGEREDNEQFF
TRBJ2-7,.,TRBD1,TRBV19,TGTGCCAGTAGTATGGGGACAGGGGGGAACGAGCAGTACTTC,CASSMGTGGNEQYF
TRBJ2-3,.,.,TRBV7-2,TGTGCCAGCAGTTTTATAACAGATACGCAGTATTTT,CASSFITDTQYF
TRBJ2-7,.,TRBD1,TRBV7-9,TGTGCCAGCAGCCAGGTCAGGGGGTTCGCCTACGAGCAGTACTTC,CASSQVRGFAYEQYF
TRBJ2-7,once,TRBD1,TRBV5-4,TGTGCCAGCAGCTTACCGGGACAGGGAATACCCTACGAGCAGTACTTC,CASSLPGQGIPYEQYF
TRBJ1-2,.,.,TRBV5-4,TGTGCCAGCAGCTTGAAACAGAATACGGGCTACACCTTC,CASSLKQNTGYTF
TRBJ2-3,once,.,TRBV28,TGTGCCAGCAGACTGTTAACGGGCAGGAAAGTGGGAGCGACCCGGAGGGATACGCAGTATTTT,CASRLLTGRKVGATRRDTQYF
TRBJ1-1,few,.,TRBV20-1,TGCAGCACCGGGCAGGGTGAAGCTTTCTTT,CSTGQGEAFF
TRBJ2-1,.,TRBD1,TRBV28,TGTGCCAGCAGACCTGCCGGGACAGGGGGCAGTCGGACCTGGGATGAGCAGTTCTTC,CASRPAGTGGSRTWDEQFF
TRBJ1-4,few,.,TRBV20-1,TGCAGTGCTAGTGTTGGGGAAAAACTGTTTTTT,CSASVGEKLFF
TRBJ1-4,.,.,TRBV7-9,TGTGCCAGCAGCTTCAAGGGGGGCAGCTATGCAACTAATGAAAAACTGTTTTTT,CASSFKGGSYATNEKLFF
TRBJ2-7,.,.,TRBV10-2,TGCGCCAGCAGTGAGGTTGGCAGGGGCTACGAGCAGTACTTC,CASSEVGRGYEQYF
TRBJ2-5,.,TRBD2,TRBV5-1,TGCGCCAGCAGCTTGGGACTAGCTGGAAAAGAGACCCAGTACTTC,CASSLGLAGKETQYF
TRBJ1-2,.,TRBD1,TRBV29-1,TGCAGCGCACAGGGGCGCCGGGAGGGCTACACCTTC,CSAQGRREGYTF
TRBJ2-5,.,TRBD2,TRBV7-2,TGTGCCAGCAGCCCGGGGGGTTGGGAAGAGACCCAGTACTTC,CASSPGGWEETQYF
TRBJ2-1,.,TRBD2,TRBV7-9,TGTGCCAGCAGCTTAGCATTCGCGGGAGAGTTTAATGAGCAGTTCTTC,CASSLAFAGEFNEQFF
TRBJ1-5,.,.,TRBV27,TGTGCCAGCAGTTTCGGCAGATACAATCAGCCCCAGCATTTT,CASSFGRYNQPQHF
TRBJ2-4,.,TRBD2,TRBV6-1,TGTGCCAGCAGTGATCCTAGCGGGGTCTTCGTCTTC,CASSDPSGVFVF
TRBJ2-7,.,.,TRBV7-2,TGTGCCAGCAGCTTAGGGGTCACCTACGAGCAGTACTTC,CASSLGVTYEQYF
TRBJ2-5,once,TRBD2,TRBV7-9,TGTGCCAGCAGCGCACCCCCCGGGACTAGCGGGAGTAGTGAGACCCAGTACTTC,CASSAPPGTSGSSETQYF
TRBJ2-7,.,.,TRBV5-1,TGCGCCAGCAGTTTACGGGGCTTCCGCAACTACGAGCAGTACTTC,CASSLRGFRNYEQYF
TRBJ2-3,.,.,TRBV5-1,TGCGCCAGCAGCTCCAACGGGGTATTTACAGATACGCAGTATTTT,CASSSNGVFTDTQYF
TRBJ2-7,.,TRBD2,TRBV28,TGTGCCAGCAGAAAAGGACTAGCGGTTGTCTACGAGCAGTACTTC,CASRKGLAVVYEQYF
TRBJ2-1,.,.,TRBV5-1,TGCGCCAGCAGCTTGGTCCCCGCGCGCGAAGGAGACAATGAGCAGTTCTTC,CASSLVPAREGDNEQFF
TRBJ1-1,.,.,TRBV9,TGTGCCAGCAGCGTAGGCCCCTTCGGCCCTGAAGCTTTCTTT,CASSVGPFGPEAFF
TRBJ2-1,.,TRBD1,TRBV29-1,TGCAGCGGAAAGGGACAGGGACATAGTGTCTTC,CSGKGQGHSVF
TRBJ2-7,.,TRBD2,TRBV5-5,TGTGCCAGCAGACTAGCGGGACCCTACGAGCAGTACTTC,CASRLAGPYEQYF
TRBJ2-3,.,.,TRBV5-1,TGCGCCAGCAGCTTGGAGGCTCGCGCGGGTACGCAGTATTTT,CASSLEARAGTQYF
TRBJ2-7,once,.,TRBV28,TGTGCCAGCAGTTCGGCCGCATCACTTAGCGAGCAGTACTTC,CASSSAASLSEQYF
TRBJ1-4,.,.,TRBV5-1,TGCGCCAGCAGCTTGGACCCCGGGACGGTTAATTCAAAACTGTTTTTT,CASSLDPGTVNSKLFF
TRBJ2-1,.,TRBD2,TRBV7-6,TGTGCCAGCAGCCCAGGCAGAGATATTAGCGGGAGGCCCCAGAACGACAATGAGCAGTTCTTC,CASSPGRDISGRPQNDNEQFF
TRBJ2-7,.,TRBD1,TRBV2,TGTGCCAGCAGTCGGCTCGGGACAGGGAACGAGCAGTACTTC,CASSRLGTGNEQYF
TRBJ1-2,.,TRBD1,TRBV4-3,TGCGCCAGCAGCCCGGAGAGAACAGGGGGTTGGGGCTACACCTTC,CASSPERTGGWGYTF
TRBJ2-5,.,TRBD2,TRBV15,TGTGCCACCAGAGGCGGCGGGGGGTCGGGGGACCAGTACTTC,CATRGGGGSGDQYF
TRBJ2-7,.,TRBD1,TRBV6-6,TGTGCCAGCAGCTCCGGGACAGGGGGTCGCGAGCAGTACTTC,CASSSGTGGREQYF
TRBJ2-3,.,TRBD2,TRBV7-2,TGTGCCAGCAGCAGGGCGGGAGGCGGCACAGATACGCAGTATTTT,CASSRAGGGTDTQYF
TRBJ1-3,.,TRBD1,TRBV6-1,TGTGCCAGCCAGACAGGGGTGGCTGGAAACACCATATATTTT,CASQTGVAGNTIYF
TRBJ2-5,.,.,TRBV6-5,TGTGCCAGCAGTTACAGGGCCCCCCAAGAGACCCAGTACTTC,CASSYRAPQETQYF
TRBJ2-1,.,.,TRBV11-2,TGTGCCAGCAGCTTTAGCTCCCCTAGCTCCTACAATGAGCAGTTCTTC,CASSFSSPSSYNEQFF
TRBJ2-1,.,.,TRBV2,TGTGCCAGCAGTGGGTCGGGACACAGCTCCTACAATGAGCAGTTCTTC,CASSGSGHSSYNEQFF
TRBJ2-7,.,.,TRBV7-9,TGTGCCAGCAGCTTACCAACCGGGACTGCACCCTACGAGCAGTACTTC,CASSLPTGTAPYEQYF
TRBJ2-7,.,TRBD2,TRBV7-9,TGTGCCAGCAGCTTAGTACAGCGGGACTACTACGAGCAGTACTTC,CASSLVQRDYYEQYF
TRBJ2-2,once,.,TRBV30,TGTGCCTGGAAGGAGGGGGGGACCGGGGAGCTGTTTTTT,CAWKEGGTGELFF
TRBJ1-5,few,TRBD1,TRBV2,TGTGCCAGCAGAGACGGCCGGGACAGGGGCAATCAGCCCCAGCATTTT,CASRDGRDRGNQPQHF
TRBJ1-1,.,.,TRBV5-1,TGCGCCAGCAGCTTGGAGGGGCAGAACACTGAAGCTTTCTTT,CASSLEGQNTEAFF
TRBJ1-2,.,.,TRBV7-2,TGTGCCAGCAGCTTAGGCGGGACGGTCTATGGCTACACCTTC,CASSLGGTVYGYTF
TRBJ1-4,once,.,TRBV19,TGTGCCAGTCATGACGATCAGACAAGTTATGAAAAACTGTTTTTT,CASHDDQTSYEKLFF
TRBJ1-2,.,.,TRBV5-1,TGCGCCAGCAGCCCCGGGACACCCGGGGGTAGGGGCTACACCTTC,CASSPGTPGGRGYTF
TRBJ2-1,.,.,TRBV5-1,TGCGCCAGCAGCCCCGGACATCCAAACGCAGATGAGCAGTTCTTC,CASSPGHPNADEQFF
TRBJ1-2,.,.,TRBV28,TGTGCCAGCACTGACAGGCCTAGGAACTATGGCTACACCTTC,CASTDRPRNYGYTF
TRBJ2-5,.,TRBD2,TRBV5-1,TGCGCCAGCAGCTTTGGCGGGAGTGGGGAGACCCAGTACTTC,CASSFGGSGETQYF
TRBJ2-1,.,.,TRBV11-3,TGTGCCAGCAGCTTGATACCCCGTGGGTACAATGAGCAGTTCTTC,CASSLIPRGYNEQFF
TRBJ2-7,few,.,TRBV11-3,TGTGCCAGCAGCCCCGGGGGTAGCGCTTACGAGCAGTACTTC,CASSPGGSAYEQYF
TRBJ2-1,.,.,TRBV20-1,TGCAGTGCTAGTGGTATAGAAGGGTTCTTC,CSASGIEGFF
TRBJ2-7,.,.,TRBV11-1,TGTGCCAGCAGCTTAAGCCAGGGGCGCAACTACGAGCAGTACTTC,CASSLSQGRNYEQYF
TRBJ2-7,.,TRBD2,TRBV10-1,TGCGCCAATACTCCTACGGAGCGGGAAGATTGCGAGCAGTACTTC,CANTPTEREDCEQYF
TRBJ1-3,.,.,TRBV10-3,TGTGCCATCAGTTCGGACAGCCTTGGAAACACCATATATTTT,CAISSDSLGNTIYF
TRBJ1-4,.,.,TRBV28,TGTGCCAGCAGGCTGGGGGGGGGATATGAAAAACTGTTTTTT,CASRLGGGYEKLFF